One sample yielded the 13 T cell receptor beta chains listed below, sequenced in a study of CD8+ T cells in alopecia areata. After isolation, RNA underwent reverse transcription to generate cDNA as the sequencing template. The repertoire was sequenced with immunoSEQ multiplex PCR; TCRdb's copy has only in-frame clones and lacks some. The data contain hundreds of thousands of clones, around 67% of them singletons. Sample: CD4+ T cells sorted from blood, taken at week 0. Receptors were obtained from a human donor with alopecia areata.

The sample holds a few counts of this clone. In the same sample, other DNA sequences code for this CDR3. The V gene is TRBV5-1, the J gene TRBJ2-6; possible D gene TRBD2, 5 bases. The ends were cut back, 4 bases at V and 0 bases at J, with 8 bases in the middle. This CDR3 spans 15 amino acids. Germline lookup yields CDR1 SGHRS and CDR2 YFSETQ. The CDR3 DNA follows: TGCGCCAGCAGCACCGCGGGCTCTGGGGCCAACGTCCTGACTTTC. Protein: CASSTAGSGANVLTF.

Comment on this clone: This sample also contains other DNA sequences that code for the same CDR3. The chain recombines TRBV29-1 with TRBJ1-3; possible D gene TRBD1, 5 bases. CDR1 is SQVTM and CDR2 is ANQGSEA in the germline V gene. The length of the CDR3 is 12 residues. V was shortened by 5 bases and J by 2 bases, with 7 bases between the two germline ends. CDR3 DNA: TGCAGCGTTCGGGGGGCTGGAAACACCATATATTTT. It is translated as CSVRGAGNTIYF. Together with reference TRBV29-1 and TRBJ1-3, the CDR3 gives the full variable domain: SAVISQKPSRDICQRGTSLTIQCQVDSQVTMMFWYRQQPGQSLTLIATANQGSEATYESGFVIDKFPISRPNLTFSTLTVSNMSPEDSSIYLCSVRGAGNTIYFGEGSWLTVV.

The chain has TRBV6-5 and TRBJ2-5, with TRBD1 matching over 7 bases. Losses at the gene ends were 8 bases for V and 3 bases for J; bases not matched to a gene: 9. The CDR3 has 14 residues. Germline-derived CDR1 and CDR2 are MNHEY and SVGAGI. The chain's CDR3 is CASPKPGQKETQYF. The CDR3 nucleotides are TGTGCCAGCCCAAAGCCGGGACAGAAAGAGACCCAGTACTTC.

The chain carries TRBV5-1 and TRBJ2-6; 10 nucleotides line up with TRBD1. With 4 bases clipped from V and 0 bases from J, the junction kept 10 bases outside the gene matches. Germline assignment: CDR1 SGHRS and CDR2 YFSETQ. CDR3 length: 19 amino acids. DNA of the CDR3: TGCGCCAGCAGCCCCCCGGGACAGGGGTTTTTCTCTGGGGCCAACGTCCTGACTTTC. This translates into CASSPPGQGFFSGANVLTF.

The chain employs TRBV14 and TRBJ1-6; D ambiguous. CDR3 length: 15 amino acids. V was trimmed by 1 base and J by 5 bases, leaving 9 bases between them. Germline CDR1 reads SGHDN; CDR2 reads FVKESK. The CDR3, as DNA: TGTGCCAGCAGCCAAGGTCAACGGAATAATTCACCCCTCCACTTT. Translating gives CASSQGQRNNSPLHF.

CDR3 protein: CAWMRANVLTF. CDR3 in DNA: TGTGCCTGGATGCGGGCCAACGTCCTGACTTTC. This sequence joins TRBV30 and TRBJ2-6, with unresolved D. Trimming shortened V by 4 bases and J by 5 bases, and 3 bases separated the two germline ends. The germline V gene encodes CDR1 GTSNPN and CDR2 SVGIG (reference sequence). CDR3 size: 11 residues.

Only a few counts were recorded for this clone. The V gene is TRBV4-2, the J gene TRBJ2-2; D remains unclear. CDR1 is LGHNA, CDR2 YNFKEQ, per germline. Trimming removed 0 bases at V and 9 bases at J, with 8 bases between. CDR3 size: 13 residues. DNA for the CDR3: TGTGCCAGCAGCCAAGATCTCCACCGGGAGCTGTTTTTT. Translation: CASSQDLHRELFF.

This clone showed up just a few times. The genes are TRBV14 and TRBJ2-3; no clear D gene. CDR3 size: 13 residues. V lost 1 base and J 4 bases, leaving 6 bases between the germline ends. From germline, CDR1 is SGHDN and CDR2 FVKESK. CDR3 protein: CASSQVPADTQYF. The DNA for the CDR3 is TGTGCCAGCAGCCAAGTGCCAGCAGATACGCAGTATTTT.

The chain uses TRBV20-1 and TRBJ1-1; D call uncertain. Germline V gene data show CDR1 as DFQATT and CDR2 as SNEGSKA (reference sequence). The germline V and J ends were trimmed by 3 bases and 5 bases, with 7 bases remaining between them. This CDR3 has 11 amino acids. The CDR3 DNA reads TGCAGTGCTAGTTCGGAAACTGAAGCTTTCTTT. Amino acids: CSASSETEAFF.

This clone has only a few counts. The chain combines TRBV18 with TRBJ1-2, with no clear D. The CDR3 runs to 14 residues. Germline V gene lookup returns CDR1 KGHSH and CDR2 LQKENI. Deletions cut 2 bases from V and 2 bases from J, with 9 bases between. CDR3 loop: CASSPSPENYGYTF. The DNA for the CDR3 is TGTGCCAGCTCACCAAGCCCCGAAAACTATGGCTACACCTTC.

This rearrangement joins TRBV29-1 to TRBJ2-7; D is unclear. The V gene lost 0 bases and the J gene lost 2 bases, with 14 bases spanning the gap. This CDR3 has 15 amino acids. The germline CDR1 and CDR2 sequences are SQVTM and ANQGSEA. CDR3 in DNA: TGCAGCGTTGAAGATCTTCGGAACAGAGCCTACGAGCAGTACTTC. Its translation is CSVEDLRNRAYEQYF.

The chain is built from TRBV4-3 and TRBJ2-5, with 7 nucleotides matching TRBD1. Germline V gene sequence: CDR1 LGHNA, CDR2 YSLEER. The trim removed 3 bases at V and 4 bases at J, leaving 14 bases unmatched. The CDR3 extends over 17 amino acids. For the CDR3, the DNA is TGCGCCAGCAGCCACCAGAAGACAGGGATGAACCCAGAGACCCAGTACTTC. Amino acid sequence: CASSHQKTGMNPETQYF.

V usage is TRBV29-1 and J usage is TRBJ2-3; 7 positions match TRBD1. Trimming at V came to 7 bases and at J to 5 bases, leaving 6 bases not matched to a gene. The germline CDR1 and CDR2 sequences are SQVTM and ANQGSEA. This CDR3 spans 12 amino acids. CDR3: CSAETGIDTQYF. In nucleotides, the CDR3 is TGCAGCGCTGAGACAGGGATAGATACGCAGTATTTT.